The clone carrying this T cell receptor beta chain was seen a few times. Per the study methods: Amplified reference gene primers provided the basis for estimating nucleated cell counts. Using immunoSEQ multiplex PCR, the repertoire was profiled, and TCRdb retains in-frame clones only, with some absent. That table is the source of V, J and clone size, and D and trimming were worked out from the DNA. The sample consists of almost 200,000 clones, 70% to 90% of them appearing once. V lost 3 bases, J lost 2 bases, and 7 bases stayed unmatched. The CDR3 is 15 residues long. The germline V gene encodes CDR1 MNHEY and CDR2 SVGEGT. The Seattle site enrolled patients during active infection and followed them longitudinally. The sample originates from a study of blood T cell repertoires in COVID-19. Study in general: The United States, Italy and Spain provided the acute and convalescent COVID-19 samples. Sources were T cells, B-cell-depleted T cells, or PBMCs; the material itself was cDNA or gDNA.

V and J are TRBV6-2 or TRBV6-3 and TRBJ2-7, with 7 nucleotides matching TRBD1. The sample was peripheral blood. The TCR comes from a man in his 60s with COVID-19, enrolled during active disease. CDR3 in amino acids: CASSYIRQGAYEQYF. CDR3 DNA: TGTGCCAGCAGTTATATCCGCCAGGGGGCCTACGAGCAGTACTTC.